The rows below give T cell receptor beta chains drawn from one sample of a study of shared clonotypes between healthy human individuals. Only in-frame clones appear in the TCRdb table, and some are missing; sequencing was by immunoSEQ multiplex PCR. The data show about 2.4 million clones, 80% to 95% seen once. The sequenced sample consisted of naive CD4+ T cells from PBMCs. These receptors all stem from a man aged 18 to 29 in good health. Some clones in this sample may be carry-over from other donors' samples. Both conserved end residues are part of each CDR3. Fields, in order: V gene, D gene, clone size, J gene, CDR3 DNA, CDR3 protein. The D gene is left open where the match is weak. Not every row has a clone size; where given, it reads once, few, many or a size class.

TRBV28	.	.	TRBJ2-7	TGTGCCAGCAGTAGTATATTTGAGCAGTACTTC	CASSSIFEQYF
TRBV30	.	.	TRBJ2-7	TGTGCCTGGAGGCGCTGGAGGCGCTCCTACGAGCAGTACTTC	CAWRRWRRSYEQYF
TRBV19	TRBD1	.	TRBJ1-2	TGTGCCAGTAGATCCGGGACAGGGAGAGACTATGGCTACACCTTC	CASRSGTGRDYGYTF
TRBV6-7	.	.	TRBJ2-1	TGTGCCAGCAGTTACTCGTGGATAAGGGAAGGTACGTGTGAGCAGTTCTTC	CASSYSWIREGTCEQFF
TRBV2	.	.	TRBJ2-1	TGTGCCAGCAGTGAAGAAAGGGGCAATGAGCAGTTCTTC	CASSEERGNEQFF
TRBV6-6	.	.	TRBJ2-1	TGTGCCAGCAGTTACTCGGTGGATGAGCAGTTCTTC	CASSYSVDEQFF
TRBV28	TRBD2	once	TRBJ2-3	TGTGCCAGCAGTTTATGGGGACTAGCGGGAGGGACAGATACGCAGTATTTT	CASSLWGLAGGTDTQYF
TRBV6-1	TRBD2	.	TRBJ2-1	TGTGCCAGCATCCCGCGGGGGGGGGACTACAATGAGCAGTTCTTC	CASIPRGGDYNEQFF
TRBV9	.	.	TRBJ2-5	TGTGCCAGCAGCGTTGGAACCCTAGCGCCGCAAGAGACCCAGTACTTC	CASSVGTLAPQETQYF
TRBV9	TRBD1	.	TRBJ1-5	TGTGCCAGCAGCGTGGGGACAGGCGGCAATCAGCCCCAGCATTTT	CASSVGTGGNQPQHF
TRBV5-4	.	.	TRBJ2-5	TGTGCCAGCAGCTTATATCAGGGGAAACAAGAGACCCAGTACTTC	CASSLYQGKQETQYF
TRBV10-3	TRBD1	.	TRBJ1-3	TGTGCCACCCAGATCTGGGACAGGAACTCTGGAAACACCATATATTTT	CATQIWDRNSGNTIYF
TRBV7-9	TRBD1	.	TRBJ1-2	TGTGCCAGCAGCTTAAAGGGACAGTTGGGCTACACCTTC	CASSLKGQLGYTF
TRBV6-5	.	few	TRBJ1-2	TGTGCCAGCGGCGGAGAGGGATTCTACACCTTC	CASGGEGFYTF
TRBV5-1	.	.	TRBJ2-5	TGCGCCAGCAGCTTGGACCTCCCAGGGACCCAGTACTTC	CASSLDLPGTQYF
TRBV6-5	TRBD1	.	TRBJ2-7	TGTGCCAGCAGTTTCGCCGGGACAGCTACCTACGAGCAGTACTTC	CASSFAGTATYEQYF
TRBV5-1	.	.	TRBJ2-5	TGCGCCAGCAGCCCAGGGACAACCCAAGAGACCCAGTACTTC	CASSPGTTQETQYF
TRBV10-3	TRBD2	.	TRBJ2-7	TGTGCCATCAGTGAGGGGGGGGAAGCCTACGAGCAGTACTTC	CAISEGGEAYEQYF
TRBV6-6	.	once	TRBJ2-7	TGTGCCAGCAGTTTAGAGGGAGTGACCTTCTACGAGCAGTACTTC	CASSLEGVTFYEQYF
TRBV18	TRBD2	.	TRBJ2-1	TGTGCCAGCTCCCCGGCCGGGACTAGCGTGTCCTACAATGAGCAGTTCTTC	CASSPAGTSVSYNEQFF
TRBV28	.	.	TRBJ1-2	TGTGCCAGCAGTCCCCAAGGTAGGGGGGACGCCTATGGCTACACCTTC	CASSPQGRGDAYGYTF
TRBV10-3	TRBD1	few	TRBJ1-1	TGTGCCAGAAGACAGGGCCTAGACACTGAAGCTTTCTTT	CARRQGLDTEAFF
TRBV12-1	.	.	TRBJ2-2	TGTGCCAGCAGCTTTCGCGCGGGAGGACTAGCGGGTGACAACACCGGGGAGCTGTTTTTT	CASSFRAGGLAGDNTGELFF
TRBV27	.	.	TRBJ2-1	TGTGCCAGCAGTTTACACGGGGCCTACAATGAGCAGTTCTTC	CASSLHGAYNEQFF
TRBV6-5	TRBD1	.	TRBJ1-2	TGTGCCAGCAGTACGGGACAGGGACGCGGCTACACCTTC	CASSTGQGRGYTF
TRBV9	.	.	TRBJ1-3	TGTGCCAGCAGCGTAAAATTTGGGAGAGACACCATATATTTT	CASSVKFGRDTIYF
TRBV7-8	TRBD2	.	TRBJ2-1	TGTGCCAGCAGCCTAGCCGTGGGACTAGCGGGAGGGAGAGGCAATGAGCAGTTCTTC	CASSLAVGLAGGRGNEQFF
TRBV14	.	.	TRBJ2-1	TGTGCCAGCAGCCAAGATGGGGGGCTGGGGAGTCGTGAGCAGTTCTTC	CASSQDGGLGSREQFF
TRBV7-8	TRBD2	.	TRBJ2-7	TGTGCCAGCAGCTTATATTTGACTAGCGGGGTCTGGAAGCAGTACTTC	CASSLYLTSGVWKQYF
TRBV15	.	once	TRBJ1-5	TGTGCCACCAGTTATGGGGGCCAGCCCCAGCATTTT	CATSYGGQPQHF
TRBV18	.	.	TRBJ2-5	TGTGCCAGCTCGCTCAACCTACTCCAAGAGACCCAGTACTTC	CASSLNLLQETQYF
TRBV9	.	.	TRBJ1-2	TGTGCCAGCAGCGTACGGGGAGACAACTATGGCTACACCTTC	CASSVRGDNYGYTF
TRBV4-1	TRBD2	.	TRBJ2-7	TGCGCCAGCAGCCAAAAAGACGTGGGACTAGCGTATCCCCACGAGCAGTACTTC	CASSQKDVGLAYPHEQYF
TRBV5-1	.	.	TRBJ2-3	TGCGCCAGCAGCTTGGGGGTGGGGAGGACAGATACGCAGTATTTT	CASSLGVGRTDTQYF
TRBV30	TRBD2	.	TRBJ2-3	TGTGCCTGGAGTGTCGGACTAGCGGGCGTAAGGGATACGCAGTATTTT	CAWSVGLAGVRDTQYF
TRBV10-3	.	.	TRBJ1-3	TGTGCCACTTCCTCCGAGGCCCTCACCATATATTTT	CATSSEALTIYF
TRBV18	TRBD1	.	TRBJ2-7	TGTGCCAGCTCACCACCGTCCCCCAGGGGGACCTACGAGCAGTACTTC	CASSPPSPRGTYEQYF
TRBV23-1	TRBD1	.	TRBJ1-2	TGCGCCAGCAGGATCCGGGACAGCGATGTTTTCTATGGCTACACCTTC	CASRIRDSDVFYGYTF
TRBV5-1	TRBD2	.	TRBJ2-5	TGCGCCAGTCGACTAGCCGGAGGGCAAGAGACCCAGTACTTC	CASRLAGGQETQYF
TRBV4-2	.	.	TRBJ2-2	TGTGCCAGCAGCGCAAGAGCCTATTCGGGGCTCAAGGCGAACACCGGGGAGCTGTTTTTT	CASSARAYSGLKANTGELFF